These 29 T cell receptor beta chains were sequenced from one sample in a study of regulatory T cells in long-lasting Graves disease. CDR3-region Arm-PCR and iRepertoire HTBI primers produced the TCR beta libraries. TCRdb called the multiplex PCR reads again in MiXCR, with one record for every CDR3 protein. The repertoire holds roughly 360,000 distinct CDR3 sequences, with 20% to 25% as singletons. The sample's time point: persistent/refractory GD, antithyroid drugs over 5 years with positive TRAb. Extracted RNA from PBMCs served as the source of the TCR library. The sample here was peripheral blood mononuclear cells (PBMCs), taken when the disease was refractory, from a patient treated with antithyroid drugs. These receptors came from a woman aged 40 to 50 with Graves disease.

There are many counts of this clonotype. This chain connects TRBV28 to TRBJ1-2; 7 nucleotides match TRBD1. With 3 bases clipped from V and 8 bases from J, the junction kept 3 bases outside the gene matches. Per germline, CDR1 MDHEN and CDR2 SYDVKM. The CDR3 has 12 residues. The CDR3 region is CASSFRGGGYTF. CDR3 in DNA: TGTGCCAGCAGTTTTCGAGGGGGCGGCTACACCTTC.

The chain has TRBV11-2 and TRBJ2-3; the D is unclear. The CDR3 totals 13 residues. Looked up from germline, CDR1 is SGHAT and CDR2 is FQNNGV. V was clipped by 1 base and J by 2 bases, with 4 bases between them. The CDR3 DNA is TGTGCCAGCAGCTTAGCACTCACAGATACGCAGTATTTT. This sequence encodes CASSLALTDTQYF.

In its sample, this clonotype was seen a few times. This chain uses TRBV28 with TRBJ1-2; D is perhaps TRBD1 (5 bases). Looked up from germline, CDR1 is MDHEN and CDR2 is SYDVKM. V gave up 4 bases and J gave up 3 bases, with 9 bases separating them. The CDR3 covers 13 residues. CDR3 in DNA: TGTGCCAGCAGTTGGGGCAGTGACTATGGCTACACCTTC. It yields the protein CASSWGSDYGYTF.

About this clonotype: One end of the junction does not line up with germline, which may come from a read error. The J gene is TRBJ2-2, the V gene TRBV27; D is uncertain. CDR1 MNHEY and CDR2 SMNVEV come from the germline V gene (reference sequence). The CDR3 covers 15 residues. The CDR3 loop is CASSLRQRNIGELFF. The CDR3 region has the DNA TGTGCCAGCAGTTTGAGGCAAAGGAACATCGGGGAGCTGTTTTTT.

This clonotype was found a few times. The chain joins TRBV7-8 to TRBJ2-2, with 10 nucleotides matching TRBD2. This CDR3 comprises 16 residues. Germline values: CDR1 SGHVS, CDR2 FQNEAQ. J was trimmed by 6 bases and V by 7 bases; bases with no gene match: 11. As DNA, the CDR3 is TGTGCCAGCACCACGAGCGGGAGGGCCGGGGCCGGGGAGCTGTTTTTT. Amino acid sequence: CASTTSGRAGAGELFF.

This clonotype appeared a few times. The V call is TRBV29-1, the J call TRBJ2-2; 9 positions match TRBD2. The germline CDR1 and CDR2 sequences are SQVTM and ANQGSEA. The CDR3 has 15 amino acids. The trim removed 6 bases at V and 3 bases at J, leaving 8 bases unmatched. CDR3 bases: TGCAGCGTGATTAGCGGGAGAACCTACACCGGGGAGCTGTTTTTT. It is translated as CSVISGRTYTGELFF.

Ten or more counts support this clonotype. This rearrangement joins TRBV2 to TRBJ1-4, with 7 bases that match TRBD1. Trimming cost V 8 bases and J 8 bases; bases outside gene matches: 5. Germline loops: CDR1 SNHLY, CDR2 FYNNEI. The length of the CDR3 is 12 residues. The CDR3 reads CASDRDSEKLFF. The CDR3 nucleotides read TGTGCCAGCGACCGGGACAGCGAAAAACTGTTTTTT. The entire variable domain, with the rest obtained from reference TRBV2 and TRBJ1-4, is as follows: EPEVTQTPSHQVTQMGQEVILRCVPISNHLYFYWYRQILGQKVEFLVSFYNNEISEKSEIFDDQFSVERPDGSNFTLKIRSTKLEDSAMYFCASDRDSEKLFFGSGTQLSVL.

The sample holds a few counts of this clonotype. The chain joins TRBV6-1 to TRBJ2-1; 13 bases map to TRBD2. The V and J ends lost 6 bases and 4 bases, in that order; junction bases with no gene match: 3. Germline loops: CDR1 MNHNS, CDR2 SASEGT. The CDR3 totals 15 residues. This CDR3 reads CASRGTSGIYNEQFF. CDR3 nucleotide sequence: TGTGCCAGCAGGGGGACTAGCGGGATTTACAATGAGCAGTTCTTC.

This rearrangement joins TRBV6-1 to TRBJ1-1, with 8 bases identical to TRBD1. Germline assignment: CDR1 MNHNS and CDR2 SASEGT. The CDR3 has 16 amino acids. The J segment lost 4 bases and the V segment lost 2 bases, leaving 9 bases of the junction unmatched. CDR3 DNA: TGTGCCAGCAGTGAATCCTCGACAGGGGAGGCCACTGAAGCTTTCTTT. Translation gives CASSESSTGEATEAFF.

V is TRBV12-3 or TRBV12-4 and J is TRBJ1-5, with D possibly TRBD1 on 6 matching bases. The V end was cut by 6 bases, the J end by 6 bases, with 15 bases between. The CDR3 spans 14 residues. The CDR3 bases are TGTGCCAGCAGCCAGGGGACTTTTAGTCAGCCCCAGCATTTT. Its translation: CASSQGTFSQPQHF.

This clonotype was observed many times. V and J are TRBV13 and TRBJ2-7, with D possibly matching TRBD2 (6 bases). Looked up from germline, CDR1 is PRHDT and CDR2 is FYEKMQ (reference sequence). The CDR3 totals 14 residues. The ends were cut back, 3 bases at V and 5 bases at J, with 14 bases in the middle. This CDR3 is CASSLRLALNEQYF. CDR3 DNA: TGTGCCAGCAGCTTGCGGCTAGCGCTAAACGAGCAGTACTTC. Combining the CDR3 with reference TRBV13 and TRBJ2-7 gives the whole variable domain AAGVIQSPRHLIKEKRETATLKCYPIPRHDTVYWYQQGPGQDPQFLISFYEKMQSDKGSIPDRFSAQQFSDYHSELNMSSLELGDSALYFCASSLRLALNEQYFGPGTRLTVT.

Many counts were recorded for this clonotype. The CDR3 DNA sequence: TGTGCCAGCAGTCTTATTAGCGGATACGAGCAGTACTTC. Encoded protein: CASSLISGYEQYF. The chain joins TRBV27 to TRBJ2-7, with D maybe TRBD2 (6 bases). This CDR3 region has 13 residues. Germline CDR1 and CDR2: MNHEY and SMNVEV (reference sequence). Trimming removed 5 bases from V and 4 bases from J, with 12 bases in between.

This clonotype was seen many times. V and J are TRBV9 and TRBJ1-2; tentatively, D is TRBD1 (5 bases). V shed 0 bases and J shed 4 bases, with 13 bases lying between them. The CDR3 consists of 15 residues. Germline V gene lookup returns CDR1 SGDLS and CDR2 YYNGEE. The CDR3 protein is CASSVGGGSIYGYTF. The CDR3 nucleotides are TGTGCCAGCAGCGTAGGGGGGGGGAGCATCTATGGCTACACCTTC.

This clonotype was found many times. This chain connects TRBV2 to TRBJ1-5; D ambiguous. This CDR3 is 14 amino acids long. Germline V gives CDR1 SNHLY, CDR2 FYNNEI. The V and J ends lost 3 bases and 10 bases respectively, with 16 bases between them. This CDR3 is CASSDSGPTGPQHF. In nucleotides, the CDR3 is TGTGCCAGCAGTGATAGCGGCCCGACGGGTCCCCAGCATTTT.

V gene TRBV18 combines with J gene TRBJ2-5, with D possibly called TRBD1 or TRBD2 (5 bases each). V was clipped by 1 base and J by 1 base, with 13 bases between them. Per germline, CDR1 KGHSH and CDR2 LQKENI. The CDR3 extends over 16 amino acids. CDR3 sequence: CASSPLPPGGQETQYF. The CDR3, as DNA: TGTGCCAGCTCACCACTGCCACCTGGGGGCCAAGAGACCCAGTACTTC.

The gene calls are TRBV6-5 and TRBJ2-7, with D possibly being TRBD2 (5 bases). The length of the CDR3 is 15 residues. V gave up 2 bases and J gave up 0 bases, with 11 bases separating them. Per germline, CDR1 MNHEY and CDR2 SVGAGI. Here the CDR3 DNA reads TGTGCCAGCAGTTACCTAGCACAGAGCTCCTACGAGCAGTACTTC. Protein product: CASSYLAQSSYEQYF.

V is TRBV10-3 and J is TRBJ1-1; tentative D call: TRBD1 (5 bases). CDR1 is ENHRY and CDR2 is SYGVKD in the germline V gene. Trimming removed 2 bases from V and 6 bases from J, with 16 bases in between. CDR3 length: 15 amino acids. CDR3 DNA sequence: TGTGCCATCAGTGAGCAGCCGGGGAGGGGCGCTGAAGCTTTCTTT. The encoded protein is CAISEQPGRGAEAFF.

This clonotype has at least ten counts. The CDR3 sequence: CASSLVGGLNEQFF. The CDR3 region has the DNA TGTGCCAGCAGCTTAGTTGGGGGGCTGAATGAGCAGTTCTTC. The rearrangement joins TRBV11-2 to TRBJ2-1; D is tentatively TRBD1 or TRBD2 (6 bases each). This CDR3 has 14 residues. Germline values: CDR1 SGHAT, CDR2 FQNNGV. With 1 base removed from V and 7 bases from J, the gap between germline ends came to 11 bases.

This clonotype was seen more than once but under ten times. The chain combines TRBV7-2 with TRBJ1-6; a weak D match, TRBD1 (6 bases). The CDR3 extends over 17 amino acids. Germline loops: CDR1 SGHTA, CDR2 FQGNSA. V was pared by 5 bases and J by 7 bases, with 21 bases between. The CDR3 DNA is TGTGCCAGCAGCCAGCGGGACACCGCCAAAGGGAATTCACCCCTCCACTTT. Translated, it gives CASSQRDTAKGNSPLHF.

J is TRBJ1-5 and V is TRBV18; D unclear. The germline V gene has CDR1 KGHSH and CDR2 LQKENI. The CDR3 sequence is 14 residues long. Deletions cut 4 bases from V and 4 bases from J, with 11 bases between. Written as DNA, the CDR3 is TGTGCCAGCTCACTCACGGAGGAGAATCAGCCCCAGCATTTT. The encoded protein is CASSLTEENQPQHF.

This clonotype was seen many times. The V call is TRBV7-2, the J call TRBJ2-7; a weak D match, TRBD2 (5 bases). The CDR3 has 13 residues. The V end lost 1 base, the J end lost 2 bases, and 6 bases lay between the germline ends. Germline CDR1 and CDR2: SGHTA and FQGNSA. The CDR3 DNA sequence: TGTGCCAGCAGCTTAGAACTAGCCTACGAGCAGTACTTC. It codes for CASSLELAYEQYF.

This clonotype was recorded at least ten times. The chain uses TRBV2 and TRBJ2-4; 13 nucleotides align to TRBD2. J gave up 0 bases and V 10 bases, and 12 bases lay outside the gene matches. Looked up from germline, CDR1 is SNHLY and CDR2 is FYNNEI. This CDR3 has 18 residues. Written as DNA, the CDR3 is TGTGCCACCTTAGGACTAGCGGGAGTTCTCGGAGCCAAAAACATTCAGTACTTC. It encodes CATLGLAGVLGAKNIQYF.

This clonotype was seen repeatedly, ten times or more. The V call is TRBV7-2, the J call TRBJ2-5; D unresolved. The CDR3 loop spans 13 amino acids. CDR1 SGHTA and CDR2 FQGNSA come from the germline V gene. Trimming removed 8 bases at V and 5 bases at J, with 15 bases between. This chain's CDR3 is CASSTRRWETQYF. The CDR3 DNA reads TGTGCCAGCTCGACACGACGATGGGAGACCCAGTACTTC.

This rearrangement joins TRBV4-1 to TRBJ1-1; perhaps TRBD1 as D (5 bases). The CDR3 is 14 residues long. The germline V gene has CDR1 MGHRA and CDR2 YSYEKL. V was cut by 4 bases and J by 1 base, with 10 bases left in between. The CDR3 sequence: CASSRYTGNTEAFF. The CDR3 DNA reads as TGCGCCAGCAGCCGTTATACAGGGAACACTGAAGCTTTCTTT.

The chain employs TRBV5-1 and TRBJ2-2; 8 nucleotides line up with TRBD1. The germline V gene encodes CDR1 SGHRS and CDR2 YFSETQ. This CDR3 comprises 15 residues. Trimming at V came to 4 bases and at J to 6 bases, leaving 8 bases not matched to a gene. Here the CDR3 DNA reads TGCGCCAGCAGCCCAGGACAGGGAGGAGCCGGGGAGCTGTTTTTT. Residues: CASSPGQGGAGELFF.

Of note for this clonotype: Given a far larger clone just one base away, this is likely a sequencing read error. The rearrangement joins TRBV28 to TRBJ2-4; D call uncertain. The J call may be incorrect, as the DNA end agrees better with TRBJ2-5. CDR3 size: 12 residues. Germline-derived CDR1 and CDR2 are MDHEN and SYDVKM. In nucleotides, the CDR3 is TGTGCCAGCAAGGCCATCCAAGAGACCCAGTACTTC. Translating it yields CASKAIQETQYF.

J is TRBJ2-1 and V is TRBV6-2 or TRBV6-3, with D perhaps TRBD2 (6 bases). The ends were cut back, 2 bases at V and 5 bases at J, with 13 bases in the middle. The length of the CDR3 is 15 residues. Per the germline V gene, CDR1 is MNHEY and CDR2 is SVGEGT. The CDR3 nucleotides read TGTGCCAGCAGTTACACTTTGGGAGGACACAATGAGCAGTTCTTC. It is translated as CASSYTLGGHNEQFF.

J is TRBJ2-5 and V is TRBV5-1; no clear D gene. V was clipped by 7 bases and J by 5 bases, with 15 bases between them. Germline V CDR1 and CDR2: SGHRS, YFSETQ. The length of the CDR3 is 13 residues. The CDR3 here is CASCRSLMETQYF. CDR3 bases: TGCGCCAGCTGCCGCAGCTTAATGGAGACCCAGTACTTC.

V and J are TRBV6-5 and TRBJ2-7; 12 nucleotides line up with TRBD2. The CDR3 is 16 amino acids. Trimming removed 0 bases from V and 6 bases from J; junction bases left unmatched: 6. The V gene's germline CDR1 is MNHEY and CDR2 SVGAGI. The CDR3 spells CASSYSFAGLAGEQYF. In nucleotides, the CDR3 is TGTGCCAGCAGTTACTCATTTGCGGGACTAGCGGGCGAGCAGTACTTC.